Listed here are 27 T cell receptor beta chains from one sample, sequenced in a study of T cells after yellow fever vaccination. TCRdb independently ran MiXCR on the 5' RACE reads; one entry per CDR3 protein. This table holds 200,000 to 300,000 distinct CDR3 sequences, over 3% found once. The source material was PBMCs, sampled 15 days after the yellow fever booster vaccination. The receptors stem from a man aged 18 to 30 who received the YFV17D yellow fever vaccine.

This clonotype showed up many times. The chain combines TRBV25-1 with TRBJ2-4, with D unresolved. CDR1 and CDR2 from the germline V gene are MGHDK and SYGVNS. Trimming took 8 bases from V and 5 from J, leaving 7 bases between them. This CDR3 has 11 residues. Here the CDR3 DNA reads TGTGCCAGCGGACGACAAAACATTCAGTACTTC. Its protein product is CASGRQNIQYF.

There are many counts of this clonotype. The CDR3 loop is CASNKLAGGLGYEQYF. The CDR3 DNA follows: TGTGCCAGCAACAAACTAGCGGGGGGGCTGGGGTACGAGCAGTACTTC. The gene calls are TRBV25-1 and TRBJ2-7; 13 nucleotides match TRBD2. Germline V gene lookup returns CDR1 MGHDK and CDR2 SYGVNS. The CDR3 sequence is 16 residues long. The junction had 10 bases not matched to a gene; V was cut back by 7 bases and J by 4 bases.

This clonotype was seen ten or more times. The chain joins TRBV2 to TRBJ1-1, with D possibly TRBD1 on 5 matching bases. V lost 1 base, J lost 6 bases, and 9 bases lay in between. Germline V gene lookup returns CDR1 SNHLY and CDR2 FYNNEI. The CDR3 length is 13 residues. The CDR3 DNA sequence: TGTGCCAGCAGTGAAGGGGGGAAACCTGAAGCTTTCTTT. Translated, it gives CASSEGGKPEAFF.

This clonotype was counted at least ten times. The chain links TRBV6-1 to TRBJ1-1, with 9 bases lining up with TRBD1. After removal of 8 bases from V and 4 bases from J, the junction contained 8 bases not matched to a gene. The CDR3 is 14 amino acids. Germline CDR1 is MNHNS and CDR2 is SASEGT. The CDR3 nucleotides are TGTGCCAGCTGCGACAGGGGGAGCGGCACTGAAGCTTTCTTT. It specifies CASCDRGSGTEAFF.

This clonotype was seen many times. This chain links TRBV5-1 with TRBJ2-5, with 7 bases fitting TRBD1. The CDR3 has 12 amino acids. J gave up 1 base and V 7 bases, and 1 base lay outside the gene matches. The germline V gene encodes CDR1 SGHRS and CDR2 YFSETQ. CDR3 sequence reads: CASGDSQETQYF. Here the CDR3 DNA reads TGCGCCAGCGGGGACAGCCAAGAGACCCAGTACTTC. Looking up the rest from reference TRBV5-1 and TRBJ2-5 gives the full variable domain: KAGVTQTPRYLIKTRGQQVTLSCSPISGHRSVSWYQQTPGQGLQFLFEYFSETQRNKGNFPGRFSGRQFSNSRSEMNVSTLELGDSALYLCASGDSQETQYFGPGTRLLVL.

In this sample, this clonotype turned up a few times. V gene TRBV5-5 combines with J gene TRBJ2-3; tentative D call: TRBD1 (5 bases). This CDR3 has 14 amino acids. Germline V lookup: CDR1 SGHKS, CDR2 YYEKEE (reference sequence). Between the trimmed V and J ends, which lost 6 bases and 1 base, there was a span of 12 bases. CDR3 coding DNA: TGTGCCAGCATCCTTGGGGCGGGCACAGATACGCAGTATTTT. It yields the protein CASILGAGTDTQYF.

This clonotype was seen repeatedly, ten times or more. The chain recombines TRBV30 with TRBJ2-5; D is ambiguous. Trimming left V 4 bases short and J 1 base short, with 7 bases between. Germline CDR1 reads GTSNPN; CDR2 reads SVGIG (reference sequence). The CDR3 has 12 residues. The CDR3 DNA reads TGTGCCTGGATGCCCGGCCAAGAGACCCAGTACTTC. As protein: CAWMPGQETQYF.

This clonotype appeared many times. The chain combines TRBV12-3 or TRBV12-4 with TRBJ1-4; 7 bases line up with TRBD1. V gave up 6 bases and J gave up 2 bases; unmatched junction bases: 3. This CDR3 region has 14 residues. The CDR3 loop is CASSIQGTNEKLFF. DNA for the CDR3: TGTGCCAGCAGCATACAGGGGACTAATGAAAAACTGTTTTTT.

This clonotype was recorded many times. The genes are TRBV15 and TRBJ2-3; D uncertain. Trimming took off 7 bases at V and 2 bases at J, with 10 bases between the two ends. CDR1 and CDR2 from the germline V gene are LNHNV and YYDKDF (reference sequence). This CDR3 is 13 amino acids long. CDR3 protein: CATKLGITDTQYF. The CDR3 DNA reads as TGTGCCACCAAACTTGGAATCACAGATACGCAGTATTTT.

This clonotype was seen repeatedly, ten times or more. This rearrangement joins TRBV19 to TRBJ2-6; the D call may be TRBD1 or TRBD2 (5 bases each). CDR1 and CDR2 from the germline V gene are LNHDA and SQIVND (reference sequence). CDR3 length equals 18 residues. V lost 1 base, J lost 0 bases, and 13 bases lay in between. CDR3: CASSIGWSGTSGANVLTF. DNA of the CDR3: TGTGCCAGTAGTATAGGATGGTCGGGGACCTCTGGGGCCAACGTCCTGACTTTC.

In this sample, this clonotype turned up many times. The rearrangement joins TRBV5-1 to TRBJ1-1; D not certain. This CDR3 spans 13 amino acids. Trimming stripped 4 bases from V and 3 bases from J, with 10 bases between. Germline CDR1 reads SGHRS; CDR2 reads YFSETQ. The CDR3 DNA follows: TGCGCCAGCAGCCCCTATCTGGACACTGAAGCTTTCTTT. It is translated as CASSPYLDTEAFF.

This clonotype was recorded at least ten times. The chain employs TRBV5-5 and TRBJ2-7; TRBD1 aligns across 7 bases. V gave up 4 bases and J gave up 6 bases; unmatched junction bases: 7. The CDR3 is 13 amino acids. The V gene's germline CDR1 is SGHKS and CDR2 YYEKEE (reference sequence). CDR3 coding DNA: TGTGCCAGCAGCCCCCCGACAGGGACCGAGCAGTACTTC. It specifies CASSPPTGTEQYF.

In its sample, this clonotype was seen many times. The chain carries TRBV27 and TRBJ2-4; perhaps TRBD2 as D (5 bases). This CDR3 region has 14 residues. Germline V gene lookup returns CDR1 MNHEY and CDR2 SMNVEV (reference sequence). The V end lost 6 bases, the J end lost 1 base, and 10 bases lay between the germline ends. Here the CDR3 reads CASRRASAKNIQYF. DNA of the CDR3: TGTGCCAGCAGGAGGGCTTCGGCCAAAAACATTCAGTACTTC.

This clonotype was picked up many times. The chain is built from TRBV5-5 and TRBJ2-3; maybe TRBD2 (5 bases). Between the trimmed V and J ends, which lost 4 bases and 2 bases, there was a span of 20 bases. Per germline, CDR1 SGHKS and CDR2 YYEKEE (reference sequence). The CDR3 extends over 17 amino acids. CDR3 DNA: TGTGCCAGCAGCAATCCCCTCGGATTTGGACTCACAGATACGCAGTATTTT. It specifies CASSNPLGFGLTDTQYF.

This clonotype has ten or more counts. The chain combines TRBV5-1 with TRBJ2-3; no reliable D call. Germline CDR1 and CDR2: SGHRS and YFSETQ. The CDR3 contains 17 residues. V was trimmed by 4 bases and J by 0 bases, leaving 18 bases between them. The CDR3 nucleotides read TGCGCCAGCAGCCTCCCATCGGCCGGCCCGAGCACAGATACGCAGTATTTT. Protein: CASSLPSAGPSTDTQYF. Filled out from reference TRBV5-1 and TRBJ2-3, the complete variable domain reads KAGVTQTPRYLIKTRGQQVTLSCSPISGHRSVSWYQQTPGQGLQFLFEYFSETQRNKGNFPGRFSGRQFSNSRSEMNVSTLELGDSALYLCASSLPSAGPSTDTQYFGPGTRLTVL.

On this clonotype: The junction and the germline gene differ at one end; a read error may be behind it. The V call is TRBV7-2, the J call TRBJ1-5; no definite D call. This CDR3 spans 14 amino acids. Germline loops: CDR1 SGHTA, CDR2 FQGNSA. CDR3 in DNA: TGTGCCAGCAGCTTAGGCGGTAGCAATCAGCCCGAGCATTTT. This sequence encodes CASSLGGSNQPEHF.

The sample holds many counts of this clonotype. The CDR3 loop reads CASSPTRAIMNTEAFF. CDR3 in DNA: TGTGCCAGCAGCCCAACCAGGGCGATCATGAACACTGAAGCTTTCTTT. The chain couples TRBV7-9 to TRBJ1-1, with a weak D call TRBD1 (5 bases). CDR1 and CDR2 (germline): SEHNR, FQNEAQ (reference sequence). V shed 5 bases and J shed 0 bases, with 16 bases lying between them. The CDR3 runs to 16 residues.

This clonotype was seen ten or more times. The J gene is TRBJ2-3, the V gene TRBV20-1; TRBD2 aligns across 9 bases. The germline gives CDR1 DFQATT, CDR2 SNEGSKA (reference sequence). CDR3 size: 15 residues. V shed 0 bases, J shed 7 bases, and the junction held 8 bases outside the gene matches. This chain's CDR3 is CSARDRLAGYNTQYF. CDR3 DNA sequence: TGCAGTGCTAGAGATCGCCTAGCGGGGTACAATACGCAGTATTTT.

V gene TRBV28 combines with J gene TRBJ2-7, with TRBD2 as a possible D gene (6 bases). CDR1 is MDHEN and CDR2 is SYDVKM in the germline V gene. The V end was cut by 5 bases, the J end by 5 bases, with 16 bases between. This CDR3 comprises 14 residues. In nucleotides, the CDR3 is TGTGCCAGCAGTGCTCCAGGGAGGACCCACGAGCAGTACGTC. Translated, it gives CASSAPGRTHEQYV.

This clonotype was seen ten or more times. The chain recombines TRBV18 with TRBJ2-7; D is ambiguous. The CDR3 runs to 13 residues. Germline CDR1 reads KGHSH; CDR2 reads LQKENI. The V and J ends lost 3 bases and 2 bases respectively, with 8 bases between them. In DNA, the CDR3 is TGTGCCAGCTCACCCACGGGCGCCTACGAGCAGTACGTC. The encoded protein is CASSPTGAYEQYV.

This clonotype was seen at least ten times. The J gene is TRBJ1-5, the V gene TRBV4-1; D ambiguous. With 3 bases removed from V and 4 bases from J, the gap between germline ends came to 16 bases. CDR1 is MGHRA and CDR2 is YSYEKL in the germline V gene. This CDR3 region has 16 residues. CDR3 DNA sequence: TGCGCCAGCAGCCACGCCGGTCCTATTATTAATCAGCCCCAGCATTTT. It specifies CASSHAGPIINQPQHF.

This clonotype has a count of ten or more. As DNA, the CDR3 is TGTGCCAGCAGCTTAGGCCGACAGGGGGCCGGGACCGGGGAGCTGTTTTTT. It codes for CASSLGRQGAGTGELFF. The rearrangement links TRBV7-2 to TRBJ2-2, with TRBD1 matching over 10 bases. The CDR3 runs to 17 residues. V was pared by 1 base and J by 5 bases, with 7 bases of the junction left unmatched. The V gene's germline CDR1 is SGHTA and CDR2 FQGNSA.

This clonotype showed up many times. The chain links TRBV4-3 to TRBJ1-2; no reliable D call. This CDR3 spans 16 amino acids. The V and J ends lost 0 bases and 0 bases respectively, with 11 bases between them. The germline V gene has CDR1 LGHNA and CDR2 YSLEER. The CDR3, as DNA: TGCGCCAGCAGCCAAGATCTTGCCGGGGCTAACTATGGCTACACCTTC. Its translation is CASSQDLAGANYGYTF.

This clonotype was seen repeatedly, ten times or more. V usage is TRBV28 and J usage is TRBJ1-5; weak D call: TRBD1 (5 bases). CDR1 is MDHEN and CDR2 is SYDVKM in the germline V gene. V lost 6 bases to trimming and J lost 2 bases, with 11 bases between them. This CDR3 spans 14 amino acids. CDR3 DNA: TGTGCCAGCAGGTGGGGAGGGGGCAATCAGCCCCAGCATTTT. Translating it yields CASRWGGGNQPQHF.

This clonotype showed up many times. The rearrangement uses TRBV5-1 and TRBJ2-7; 8 bases align to TRBD1. The CDR3 loop spans 14 amino acids. V lost 0 bases and J lost 7; bases outside the gene matches: 6. Germline V gene data show CDR1 as SGHRS and CDR2 as YFSETQ. CDR3 in DNA: TGCGCCAGCAGCTTGGATCCAGGGGGCCGAGAGCAGTACGTC. As protein: CASSLDPGGREQYV.

The chain carries TRBV7-2 and TRBJ1-6; possibly TRBD1 for D (5 bases). The germline V gene encodes CDR1 SGHTA and CDR2 FQGNSA. V was cut by 5 bases and J by 10 bases, with 15 bases left in between. The CDR3 length is 14 residues. The CDR3 DNA follows: TGTGCCAGCAGCCCAAGCCGCAGGGACTCACCCCTCCACTTT. It encodes CASSPSRRDSPLHF.

This clonotype has ten or more counts. V gene TRBV6-2 or TRBV6-3 combines with J gene TRBJ2-3; a possible D gene is TRBD2 (6 bases). CDR1 and CDR2 from the germline V gene are MNHEY and SVGEGT. The CDR3 loop spans 15 amino acids. Deletions cut 8 bases from V and 1 base from J, with 16 bases between. The CDR3 coding sequence is TGTGCCAGCTCGGGACTCCTAATTGGCACAGATACGCAGTATTTT. Translating it yields CASSGLLIGTDTQYF.